This entry lists 7 T cell receptor beta chains sequenced from one sample in a study of regulatory T cells in long-lasting Graves disease. Time point in this sample: newly diagnosed GD, antithyroid drugs for less than 3 months. PBMC RNA served as the TCR library source. HTBI primers from iRepertoire and Arm-PCR of CDR3 regions yielded the TCR beta libraries. TCRdb redid the calling of the multiplex PCR reads with MiXCR, one entry per CDR3 protein. The sample includes 530,000 or so distinct CDR3 sequences, about 16% seen only once; the top ten take 12%. The same sample was also studied in work on T cells in Graves' hyperthyroidism and ophthalmopathy.

Sequences were derived from peripheral blood mononuclear cells (PBMCs), sampled at new diagnosis, from a patient treated with antithyroid drugs. Source of these receptors: a man in his late teens or twenties with Graves disease.

This clonotype was detected only a few times. This chain uses TRBV20-1 with TRBJ2-7, with 11 nucleotides matching TRBD2. Germline V gene lookup returns CDR1 DFQATT and CDR2 SNEGSKA (reference sequence). V was clipped by 6 bases and J by 5 bases; unmatched bases: 9. The CDR3 has 14 amino acids. In DNA form, the CDR3 reads TGCAGTGCCCTGGGACTAGCGGAGGTTAACGAGCAGTACTTC. It specifies CSALGLAEVNEQYF.

Many counts were recorded for this clonotype. CDR3 DNA sequence: TGTGCCAGAGGGACTAGCGAGACCCAGTACTTC. Its protein is CARGTSETQYF. The chain combines TRBV2 with TRBJ2-5, with TRBD2 matching 9 bases. The CDR3 is 11 residues long. With V trimmed by 9 bases and J by 5 bases, 1 base remained unmatched. Germline loops: CDR1 SNHLY, CDR2 FYNNEI.

This clonotype was counted ten times or more. V is TRBV12-3 or TRBV12-4 and J is TRBJ2-1; TRBD2 matches at 12 bases. V shed 5 bases and J 0 bases; nucleotides not matched to a gene: 14. This CDR3 has 20 residues. The CDR3 DNA reads as TGTGCCAGCAGTCACCAACGACTAGCGGGAGCCCCTATCTCCTACAATGAGCAGTTCTTC. It yields the protein CASSHQRLAGAPISYNEQFF.

This clonotype was seen at least ten times. V is TRBV6-4 and J is TRBJ1-2, with 9 bases fitting TRBD1. V gave up 3 bases and J gave up 4 bases; unmatched junction bases: 3. This CDR3 contains 14 residues. In germline, CDR1 is MRHNA, CDR2 SNTAGT. CDR3 sequence reads: CASSEGQGSYGYTF. CDR3 DNA: TGTGCCAGCAGTGAGGGACAGGGTAGCTATGGCTACACCTTC.

This clonotype has a count of ten or more. The rearrangement links TRBV5-4 to TRBJ2-2; D possibly corresponds to TRBD1 (5 bases). Germline V gene sequence: CDR1 SGHNT, CDR2 YYREEE (reference sequence). This CDR3 contains 16 residues. The V end was cut by 1 base, the J end by 4 bases, with 14 bases between. The CDR3 here is CASSLLGQGFTGELFF. As DNA, the CDR3 is TGTGCCAGCAGCTTGTTGGGGCAGGGCTTCACCGGGGAGCTGTTTTTT.

Only a few counts were recorded for this clonotype. The chain employs TRBV9 and TRBJ1-2; D perhaps matches TRBD1 (6 bases). V lost 0 bases, J lost 7 bases, and 19 bases lay in between. From germline, CDR1 is SGDLS and CDR2 YYNGEE. This CDR3 has 16 amino acids. The CDR3 protein is CASSVGEGQYIFGYTF. As DNA, the CDR3 is TGTGCCAGCAGCGTAGGGGAAGGACAGTATATCTTTGGCTACACCTTC.

This clonotype was recorded at least ten times. The V call is TRBV7-8, the J call TRBJ2-7; 11 nucleotides align to TRBD2. CDR1 is SGHVS, CDR2 FQNEAQ, per germline. This CDR3 is 15 amino acids long. Unmatched junction bases numbered 4, after V lost 1 base and J lost 5 bases. CDR3 amino acids: CASSLELAGVNEQYF. CDR3 DNA: TGTGCCAGCAGCTTAGAACTAGCGGGAGTAAACGAGCAGTACTTC.